This T cell receptor (beta chain) was retrieved from a study of blood T cells in healthy people across ages. A second 7 to 11 cycle PCR used barcoded and J-beta primers. Each cDNA molecule carried a tag from a template-switch adaptor that contained 12 random nucleotides. TCRdb recomputed calls from the 5' RACE reads with MiXCR, one row per CDR3 protein. The sample records 1,500,000 or so distinct CDR3 sequences, 40% to 45% being singletons. Germline V lookup: CDR1 DFQATT, CDR2 SNEGSKA (reference sequence). The V and J ends lost 6 bases and 1 base, in that order; junction bases with no gene match: 9. The CDR3 length is 14 residues.

The material sequenced was blood. This receptor was taken from a woman aged 18-35 years in good health. This chain connects TRBV20-1 to TRBJ2-7; 7 nucleotides line up with TRBD1. The CDR3 here is CSAGTVLSSYEQYF. The CDR3 nucleotides read TGCAGTGCAGGGACAGTCTTATCGTCCTACGAGCAGTACTTC.